The clone carrying this TCR beta chain came up many times. The target antigen is unknown. The sample originates from a study of T cell repertoires in cytomegalovirus infection. Overall study: CMV epitopes used comprised recently identified HLA-C-restricted ones and well-studied HLA-B-restricted ones. Evidence of both CMV infection and a matching HLA type came from public TCR beta signatures.

The study's findings and limits: In two of eight donors, the top clonotype was HLA-C-restricted CMV-specific. Cumulated frequencies of public TCR beta families served to identify carriers of CMV plus the relevant HLA.

In germline, CDR1 is SGHVS, CDR2 FNYEAQ. The CDR3 sequence is 17 residues long. V was clipped by 3 bases and J by 3 bases; unmatched bases: 8. Each CDR3 protein gets one entry after TCRdb re-called the reads with MiXCR. There are hundreds of thousands of distinct CDR3 sequences in the sample; about 30% occur only once, and about an eighth lies in the top ten. Sample: cultured CD8+ T cells from PBMCs, taken from culture after CMV antigen stimulation. The rearrangement links TRBV7-6 to TRBJ2-3; 11 bases are a match to TRBD2. This clonotype was obtained from a human donor in good health (CMV status not recorded). Some clones in this sample may be carry-over from other donors' samples. CDR3 sequence: CASSFPPSGGSTDTQYF. The DNA for the CDR3 is TGTGCCAGCAGCTTTCCACCTAGCGGGGGGAGTACAGATACGCAGTATTTT.